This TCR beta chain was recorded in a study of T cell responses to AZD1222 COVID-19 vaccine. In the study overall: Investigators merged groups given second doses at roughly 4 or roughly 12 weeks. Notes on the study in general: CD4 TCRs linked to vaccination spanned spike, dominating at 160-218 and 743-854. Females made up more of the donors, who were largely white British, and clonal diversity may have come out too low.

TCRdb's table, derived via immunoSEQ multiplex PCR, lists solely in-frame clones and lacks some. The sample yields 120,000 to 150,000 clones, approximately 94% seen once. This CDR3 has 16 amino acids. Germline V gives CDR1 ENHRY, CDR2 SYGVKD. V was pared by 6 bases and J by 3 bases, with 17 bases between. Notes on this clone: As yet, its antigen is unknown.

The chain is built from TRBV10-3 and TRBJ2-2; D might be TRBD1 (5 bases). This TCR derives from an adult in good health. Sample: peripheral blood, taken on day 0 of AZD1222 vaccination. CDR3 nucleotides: TGTGCCATCAGGGACAATGGGGCCGGGCACACCGGGGAGCTGTTTTTT. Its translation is CAIRDNGAGHTGELFF.